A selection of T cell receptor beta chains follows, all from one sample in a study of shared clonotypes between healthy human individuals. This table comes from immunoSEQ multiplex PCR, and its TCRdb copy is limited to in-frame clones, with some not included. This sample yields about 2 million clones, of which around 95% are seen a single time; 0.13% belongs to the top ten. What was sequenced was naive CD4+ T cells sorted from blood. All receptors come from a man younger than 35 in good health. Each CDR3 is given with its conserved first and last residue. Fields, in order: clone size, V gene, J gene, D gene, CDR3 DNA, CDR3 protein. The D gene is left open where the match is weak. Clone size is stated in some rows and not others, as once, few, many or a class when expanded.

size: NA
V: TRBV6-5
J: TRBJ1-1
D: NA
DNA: TGTGCCAGCAGTTACCAGGGACTAACGAACACTGAAGCTTTCTTT
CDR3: CASSYQGLTNTEAFF

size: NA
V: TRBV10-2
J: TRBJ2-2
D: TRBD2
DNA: TGCGCTGCAACTCTAGCGGGGGGCACCGGGGAGCTGTTTTTT
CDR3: CAATLAGGTGELFF

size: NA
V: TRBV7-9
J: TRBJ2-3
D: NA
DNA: TGTGCCAGCTTAACCCACTCGGCGGGAACAGATACGCAGTATTTT
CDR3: CASLTHSAGTDTQYF

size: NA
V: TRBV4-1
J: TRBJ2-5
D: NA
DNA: TGCGCCAGCAGCCCTACAGGGTTGCGAGAGACCCAGTACTTC
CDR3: CASSPTGLRETQYF

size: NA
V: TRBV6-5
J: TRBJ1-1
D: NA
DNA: TGTGCCAGCAGTAGGGAGTGGGGAGGGGGGACTGAAGCTTTCTTT
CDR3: CASSREWGGGTEAFF

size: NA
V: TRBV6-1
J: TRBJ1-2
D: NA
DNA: TGTGCCAGCAGTGAAGTGAGGGATTATGGCTACACCTTC
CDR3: CASSEVRDYGYTF

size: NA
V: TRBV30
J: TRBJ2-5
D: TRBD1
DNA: TGTGCCCTACAGGGGGTCAAAGAGACCCAGTACTTC
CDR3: CALQGVKETQYF

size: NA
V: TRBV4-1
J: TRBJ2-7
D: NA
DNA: TGCGCCAGCAGCCAAGAGTACGAGCAGTACTTC
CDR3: CASSQEYEQYF

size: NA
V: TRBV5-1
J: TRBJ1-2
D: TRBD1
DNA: TGCGCCAGCAGCTTGGATTCAGGGGGTATTGGCTACACCTTC
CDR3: CASSLDSGGIGYTF

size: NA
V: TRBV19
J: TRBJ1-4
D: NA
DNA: TGTGCCAGTAGTATTCGTCAGAATAATGAAAAACTGTTTTTT
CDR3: CASSIRQNNEKLFF

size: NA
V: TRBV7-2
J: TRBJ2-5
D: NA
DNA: TGTGCCAGCAGCTTATGGACTGCCTTCATGAAGACCCAGTACTTC
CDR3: CASSLWTAFMKTQYF

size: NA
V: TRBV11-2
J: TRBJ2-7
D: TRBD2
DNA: TGTGCCAGCAGCTTAGCGGGAGGGCCCCTCGAGCAGTACTTC
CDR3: CASSLAGGPLEQYF

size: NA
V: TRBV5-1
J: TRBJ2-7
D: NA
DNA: TGCGCCAGCAGCTTCTCCGGGAAGACCTACGAGCAGTACTTC
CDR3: CASSFSGKTYEQYF

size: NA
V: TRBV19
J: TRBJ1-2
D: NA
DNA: TGTGCCAGTAGGTTCCCGGACAGAGGTGGCTACACCTTC
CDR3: CASRFPDRGGYTF

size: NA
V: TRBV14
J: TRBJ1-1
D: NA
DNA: TGTGCCAGCAGCCAAGTTCTGGGTGGTGAAGCTTTCTTT
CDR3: CASSQVLGGEAFF

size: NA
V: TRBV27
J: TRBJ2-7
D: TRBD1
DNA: TGTGCCAGCAGAACAGGGGCCTACGAGCAGTACTTC
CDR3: CASRTGAYEQYF

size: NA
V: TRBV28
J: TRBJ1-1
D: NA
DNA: TGTGCCAGCAGTTTGGGCCTCGACTATCGAGCTTTCTTT
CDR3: CASSLGLDYRAFF

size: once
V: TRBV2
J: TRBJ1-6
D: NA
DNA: TGTGCCAGCATCAGTCAAGGTGGGAATTCACCCCTCCACTTT
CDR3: CASISQGGNSPLHF

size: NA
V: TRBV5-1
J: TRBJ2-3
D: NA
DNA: TGCGCCAGCAGCCTTCCGACAGATACGCAGTATTTT
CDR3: CASSLPTDTQYF

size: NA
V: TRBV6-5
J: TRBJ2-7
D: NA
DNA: TGTGCCAGCAGTTACTCTTCGGCTAGCGCCTACGAGCAGTACTTC
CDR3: CASSYSSASAYEQYF

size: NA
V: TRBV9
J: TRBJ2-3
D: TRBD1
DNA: TGTGCCAGCAGCCAATCCCAGGGGGTTGGCACAGATACGCAGTATTTT
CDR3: CASSQSQGVGTDTQYF

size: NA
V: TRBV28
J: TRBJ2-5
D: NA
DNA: TGTGCCAGCAGTTTATTGGGACGAGAGACCCAGTACTTC
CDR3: CASSLLGRETQYF

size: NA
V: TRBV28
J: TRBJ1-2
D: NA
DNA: TGTGCCAGCCTCACGGCTAACTATGGCTACACCTTC
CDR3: CASLTANYGYTF

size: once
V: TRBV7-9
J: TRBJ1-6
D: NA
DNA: TGTGCCAGCAGCTTAGCCGGGGGCGACTCACCCCTCCACTTT
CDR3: CASSLAGGDSPLHF

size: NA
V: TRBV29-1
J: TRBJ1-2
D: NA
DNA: TGCAGCGGTTACTCCAGGGAGGACTATGGCTACACCTTC
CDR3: CSGYSREDYGYTF

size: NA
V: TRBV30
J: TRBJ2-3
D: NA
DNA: TGTGCCTGGAGCCGCCTAGCTGCCCAGGATACGCAGTATTTT
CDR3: CAWSRLAAQDTQYF

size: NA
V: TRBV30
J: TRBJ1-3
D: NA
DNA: TGTGCCTGGGGCAAGTGGGACGGATACTCTGGAAACACCATATATTTT
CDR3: CAWGKWDGYSGNTIYF

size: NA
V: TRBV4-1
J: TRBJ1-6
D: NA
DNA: TGCGCCAGCAGCCCGTCCGCAGGCAGGGCGGATTCACCCCTCCACTTT
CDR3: CASSPSAGRADSPLHF

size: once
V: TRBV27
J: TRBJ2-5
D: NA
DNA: TGTGCCAGCAGTAAATTCAGGGGAGAGACCCAGTACTTC
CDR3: CASSKFRGETQYF

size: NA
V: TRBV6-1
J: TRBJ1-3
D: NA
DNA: TGTGCCAGCATTTGGCAGGGGGGAAACACCATATATTTT
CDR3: CASIWQGGNTIYF

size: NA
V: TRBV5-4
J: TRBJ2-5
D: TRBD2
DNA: TGTGCCAGCAGCTTCAGCGGGAGTAAAGAGACCCAGTACTTC
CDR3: CASSFSGSKETQYF

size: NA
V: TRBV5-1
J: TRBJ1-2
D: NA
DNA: TGCGCCAGCAGCTTGGCGGGCAGGGAGGACTATGGCTACACCTTC
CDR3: CASSLAGREDYGYTF

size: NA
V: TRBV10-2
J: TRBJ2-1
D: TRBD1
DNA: TGCGCCAGCAGTGAGAGAGACAGGGGGTCCAATGAGCAGTTCTTC
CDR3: CASSERDRGSNEQFF

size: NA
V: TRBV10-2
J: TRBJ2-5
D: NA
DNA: TGCGCCAGCAAGTCGGCTAGCCCAGAGACCCAGTACTTC
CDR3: CASKSASPETQYF

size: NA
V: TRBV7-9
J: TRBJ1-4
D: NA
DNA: TGTGCCAGCAGCAGATCTTCCGCAACTAATGAAAAACTGTTTTTT
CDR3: CASSRSSATNEKLFF

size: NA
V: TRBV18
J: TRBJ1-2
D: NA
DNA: TGTGCCAGCTCACCGGACAGCCCCCGGCACACCTTC
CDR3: CASSPDSPRHTF

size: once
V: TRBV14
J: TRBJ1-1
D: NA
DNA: TGTGCCAGCAGCCAAGGATCTCTCAGTGAGACTGAAGCTTTCTTT
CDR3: CASSQGSLSETEAFF

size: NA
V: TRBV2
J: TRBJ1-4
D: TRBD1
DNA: TGTGCCAGCAGGACAGGGCGAATAGCCTCAACTAATGAAAAACTGTTTTTT
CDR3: CASRTGRIASTNEKLFF

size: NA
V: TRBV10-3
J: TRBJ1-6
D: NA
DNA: TGTGCCATCAGTGAGTCAGCACAGGGATCACCCCTCCACTTT
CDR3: CAISESAQGSPLHF

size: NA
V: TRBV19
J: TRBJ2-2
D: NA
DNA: TGTGCCAGTAGCAGAGGGCCGAACACCGGGGAGCTGTTTTTT
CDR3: CASSRGPNTGELFF

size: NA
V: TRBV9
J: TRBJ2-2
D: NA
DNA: TGTGCCAGCAGCGTAGGTCGCGTACCCACCGGGGAGCTGTTTTTT
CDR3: CASSVGRVPTGELFF

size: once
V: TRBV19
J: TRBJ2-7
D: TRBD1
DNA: TGTGCCAGTAGTATAACGGGACAGGGTTCCCACGAGCAGTACTTC
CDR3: CASSITGQGSHEQYF

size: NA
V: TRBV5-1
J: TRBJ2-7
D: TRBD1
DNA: TGCGCCAGCAGCCCGCGTAGACAGGGTTCCTACGAGCAGTACTTC
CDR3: CASSPRRQGSYEQYF

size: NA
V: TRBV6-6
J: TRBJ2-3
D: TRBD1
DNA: TGTGCCAGCAGTTACTCGGGGACAGGGGCTGTAGATACGCAGTATTTT
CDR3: CASSYSGTGAVDTQYF

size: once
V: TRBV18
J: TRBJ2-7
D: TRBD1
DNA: TGTGCCAGCTCACCGGACAGGTGGGCATACGAGCAGTACTTC
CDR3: CASSPDRWAYEQYF

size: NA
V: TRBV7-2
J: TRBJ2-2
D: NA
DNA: TGTGCCAGCAGCTTAGGGCAGCTGAACACCGGGGAGCTGTTTTTT
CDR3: CASSLGQLNTGELFF

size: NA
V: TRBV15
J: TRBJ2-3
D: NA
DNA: TGTGCCACCAGCAGAGAATTCGGATCCCGGACAGATACGCAGTATTTT
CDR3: CATSREFGSRTDTQYF

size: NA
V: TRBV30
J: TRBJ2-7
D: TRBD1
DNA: TGTGCCTGGAGTGTAGGGACAGTAGGAGGAGAGCAGTACTTC
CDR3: CAWSVGTVGGEQYF

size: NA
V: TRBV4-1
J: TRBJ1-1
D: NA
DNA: TGCGCCAGCAGCCAAGCAGGGTCGGTCGGCACTGAAGCTTTCTTT
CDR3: CASSQAGSVGTEAFF